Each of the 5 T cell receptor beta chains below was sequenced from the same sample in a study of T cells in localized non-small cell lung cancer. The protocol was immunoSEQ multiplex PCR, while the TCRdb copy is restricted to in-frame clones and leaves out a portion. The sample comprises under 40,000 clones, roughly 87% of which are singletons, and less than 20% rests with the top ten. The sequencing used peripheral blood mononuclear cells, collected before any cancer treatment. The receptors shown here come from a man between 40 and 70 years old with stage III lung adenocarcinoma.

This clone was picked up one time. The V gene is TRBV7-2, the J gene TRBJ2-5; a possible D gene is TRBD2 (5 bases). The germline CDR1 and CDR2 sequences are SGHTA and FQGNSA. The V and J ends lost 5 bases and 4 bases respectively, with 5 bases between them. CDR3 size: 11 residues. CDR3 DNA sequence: TGTGCCAGCAGCCGGGGAGAGACCCAGTACTTC. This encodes CASSRGETQYF.

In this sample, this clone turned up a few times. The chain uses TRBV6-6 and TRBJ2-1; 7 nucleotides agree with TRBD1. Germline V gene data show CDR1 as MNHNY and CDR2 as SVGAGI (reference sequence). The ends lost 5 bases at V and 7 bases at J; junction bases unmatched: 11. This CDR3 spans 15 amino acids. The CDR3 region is CASSPTGANWNEQFF. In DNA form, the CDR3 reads TGTGCCAGCAGTCCCACAGGGGCCAATTGGAATGAGCAGTTCTTC.

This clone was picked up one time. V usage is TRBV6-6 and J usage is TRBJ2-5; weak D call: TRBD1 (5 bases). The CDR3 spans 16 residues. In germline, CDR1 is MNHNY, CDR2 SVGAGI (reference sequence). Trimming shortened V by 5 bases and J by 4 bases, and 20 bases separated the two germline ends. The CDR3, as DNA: TGTGCCAGCAGTACCCCCCTCCCAGGGTCGGGAGAGACCCAGTACTTC. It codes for CASSTPLPGSGETQYF.

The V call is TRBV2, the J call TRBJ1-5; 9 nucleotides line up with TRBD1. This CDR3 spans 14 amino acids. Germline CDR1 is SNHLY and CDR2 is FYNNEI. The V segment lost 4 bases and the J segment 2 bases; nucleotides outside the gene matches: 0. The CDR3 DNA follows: TGTGCCAGCAGTGGGACAGGGGGCAATCAGCCCCAGCATTTT. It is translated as CASSGTGGNQPQHF.

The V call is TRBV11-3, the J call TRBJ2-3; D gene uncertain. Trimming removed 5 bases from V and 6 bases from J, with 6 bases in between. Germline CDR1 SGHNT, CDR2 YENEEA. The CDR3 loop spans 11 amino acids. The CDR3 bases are TGTGCCAGCAGCGCGGCGGATACGCAGTATTTT. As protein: CASSAADTQYF.